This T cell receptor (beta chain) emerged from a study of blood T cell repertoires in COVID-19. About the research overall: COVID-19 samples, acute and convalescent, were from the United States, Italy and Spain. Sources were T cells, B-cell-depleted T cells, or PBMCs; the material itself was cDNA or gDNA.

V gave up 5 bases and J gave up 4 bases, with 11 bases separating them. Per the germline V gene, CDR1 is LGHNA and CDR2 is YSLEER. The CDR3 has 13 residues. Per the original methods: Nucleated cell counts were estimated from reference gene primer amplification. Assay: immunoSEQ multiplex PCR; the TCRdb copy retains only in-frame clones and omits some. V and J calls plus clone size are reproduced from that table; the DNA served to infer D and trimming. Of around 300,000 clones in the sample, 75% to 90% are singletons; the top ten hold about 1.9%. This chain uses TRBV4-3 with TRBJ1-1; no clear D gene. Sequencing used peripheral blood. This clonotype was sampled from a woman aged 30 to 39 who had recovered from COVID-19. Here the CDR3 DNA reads TGCGCCAGCAGCGCCCTTAGCCCCACTGAAGCTTTCTTT. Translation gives CASSALSPTEAFF.